In its sample, the clone carrying this T cell receptor (beta chain) was seen many times. Through a sample-barcoded 5' primer and a J-beta primer mix, a second PCR was run for roughly 6 to 12 cycles. One entry per CDR3 protein, called by TCRdb with MiXCR from the 5' RACE reads. The top ten clones hold 17% of a sample with roughly 900,000 distinct CDR3 sequences, under 30% of them seen once. This sample stems from a study of blood T cells in healthy people across ages. Losses at the gene ends were 0 bases for V and 0 bases for J; bases not matched to a gene: 13. The germline V gene encodes CDR1 DFQATT and CDR2 SNEGSKA (reference sequence). The CDR3 extends over 19 amino acids.

The sequence was obtained from a woman older than 75 in good health. This chain uses TRBV20-1 with TRBJ2-5; TRBD2 matches 10 bases. The sample comprised blood. This chain's CDR3 is CSARDQASGGLMYQETQYF. The CDR3 DNA reads TGCAGTGCTAGAGATCAGGCTAGCGGGGGCCTTATGTACCAAGAGACCCAGTACTTC.